This T cell receptor (beta chain) stems from a study of human T cells and chemical hapten exposure. Unique molecular identifiers were attached to individual cDNA molecules during library preparation. TCRdb ran MiXCR on the RACE reads and lists one entry per CDR3 protein. The top ten clones hold under 8.5% of a sample with about 40,000 distinct CDR3 sequences, roughly 3.3% of them seen once. At least ten counts were recorded for this clonotype. Germline V gene sequence: CDR1 SGHRS, CDR2 YFSETQ. The CDR3 runs 15 residues. The trim removed 1 base at V and 1 base at J, leaving 2 bases unmatched. Time point indicated: patch test 2, 6 weeks after DPC sensitization. Regarding treatment: therapeutic diphenylcyclopropenone sensitization with weekly scalp DPC.

Sequencing was performed on whole blood, taken in connection with sensitization to the hapten diphenylcyclopropenone (DPC). This TCR came from a man aged 40-49 years with alopecia areata. Some clones in this sample may be carry-over from other donors' samples. This chain uses TRBV5-1 with TRBJ2-1; 7 nucleotides align to TRBD2. CDR3 sequence: CASSLTGGSYNEQFF. CDR3 coding DNA: TGCGCCAGCAGCTTGACGGGAGGATCCTACAATGAGCAGTTCTTC.